This T cell receptor (beta chain) was observed in a study of shared clonotypes between healthy human individuals (dated by TCRdb to 2020 to 2021). Looking at the study overall: The cohort comprised two women and three men aged 18 to 49 years. For each donor, CD4 naive and CD4 memory were each run on three plates, CD8 naive on two plates, and CD8 memory on one plate. Blood TCR repertoires of five healthy adults were deeply sequenced to estimate repertoire size and the extent of clonotype sharing between individuals. Libraries were prepared and TCR repertoires were sequenced by different laboratories using diverse techniques, in order to increase sequencing depth and limit assay-specific biases. Leukapheresis yielded between about 0.94 and 10 billion PBMCs per donor.

Note on this clone: What this receptor recognizes is not known. Within one base of it there is no much larger clone, and no base qualities were kept.

CD8 naive samples were obtained by positive selection for CCR7 among CD45RO-negative cells, yielding a CD45RA+CCR7+ population from which TemRA cells were excluded. Healthy HIV-negative adults with no recently reported acute infections or vaccinations were included as donors. All donors were Caucasian adults living in Nashville, Tennessee, USA. After blood collection by leukapheresis, PBMCs were isolated using Ficoll-Histopaque density gradient centrifugation and then cryopreserved in the vapor phase of liquid nitrogen. Analytical flow cytometry was used to check the purity and quantity of each magnetically sorted T cell population. Genomic DNA was isolated from every sorted fraction and measured by UV absorbance on a Nanodrop 2000c. Relative to germline, V is 6 bases shorter and J is 11 bases shorter, with 10 bases between their ends. CDR3 length: 10 amino acids, cysteine to phenylalanine. Of the read, only the CDR3 DNA is kept; its 30 bases are in frame from base 1.

Using the deep immunoSEQ assay, TCR CDR3 regions were amplified from genomic DNA by multiplex PCR. For each cell subset, the extracted genomic DNA was distributed evenly across all wells of several immunoSEQ 96-well plates, and each plate served as one replicate. Each replicate PCR for sorted subsets received roughly 0.2 ug genomic DNA, equal to 30,000 or so T cell genomes. Purified libraries were measured with a Qubit 3.0 fluorometer, size-checked on a Bioanalyzer 2100, and measured again with the KAPA Library Quantification kit. A separate single-read 150-cycle Illumina NextSeq 550 flow cell was used to sequence each immunoSEQ 96-well plate. In the original analysis: Because only junctional sequences without quality scores were contained in the immunoSEQ output, filtering matching that applied to full-length reads could not be performed. To assign V/J genes and CDR3, sequences were annotated against IMGT germline references using PyIR, a Python wrapper for IgBLAST v1.9. Any read was removed if the V/J assignment was weak (E-value above 1e-6), the CDR3 was missing, or the read contained stop codons, out-of-frame junctions, or ambiguous translated residues. V3J clonotypes were defined by identical inferred V gene, J gene, and CDR3 amino acid sequence. The percentage overlap between two repertoires was calculated by dividing the number of shared unique clonotypes by the size of the smaller repertoire. Repertoire richness was assessed with RTK rarefaction, the Chao1 estimator, and Recon v2.1 estimates of unobserved clonotypes. Generation probabilities for all TCRbeta clonotypes obtained by the gDNA method from a handful of donors were computed using OLGA. In TCRdb, the immuneACCESS table is reduced to in-frame sequences with V and J assigned. These tables do not hold every clone; where another copy was compared, an unresolved V gene accounts for under half, and the others remain unexplained. V and J calls and clone size are as listed in that table; D and trimming were resolved from the DNA. Counted in this sample were roughly 1,800,000 clones; about 95% of them appeared once. The ten largest clones take up roughly 1% of the sample.

Study-level results and caveats: Pairwise subsampling indicated that sequencing depth was expected to affect the degree of clonotype sharing among donors. Sampling was limited to blood, and TCR repertoires in tissue likely differ from TCR repertoires in blood. Naive subsets generally had larger estimated clonotype richness than memory subsets did. Compared with non-shared clonotypes, the clonotypes found in all four sorted-subset donors had higher generation probabilities. Because the study included a small number of donors, the genetic and exposure-history diversity represented was limited. Rarefaction of sorted-subset datasets indicated incomplete sequencing despite the large sequencing depth. When a few donors were compared, the shared fraction of clonotypes was 5% to 6.5% for naive CD4, around 3.5% for naive CD8, 2% to 2.5% for memory CD4, and 0.4% for memory CD8.

The sequencing input was naive CD8+ T cells sorted from blood. The cell subset or site label for this specimen denotes: CD45RA+CCR7+. The chain was built from TRBV23-1 and TRBJ1-1; 5 matching bases give a weak D call of TRBD1. TRBV23-1 is identified as an open reading frame with a role that is uncertain. This clonotype was obtained from a man between 18 and 29 years old in good health. The CDR3 region has the sequence CASRHGGAFF. The nucleotides read TGCGCCAGCAGGCACGGGGGGGCTTTCTTT.